Presented here are 24 T cell receptor beta chains from one specimen sequenced in a study of blood T cell repertoires in COVID-19. Clones were read by immunoSEQ multiplex PCR, and TCRdb kept only the in-frame ones, dropping some. The sample contains 210,000 or so clones, 75% to 85% of which appear only once. Sequenced sample: PBMCs or T cells enriched from blood (not recorded which). Receptors were obtained from a woman aged 35 to 49 with acute COVID-19.

The chain uses TRBV7-6 and TRBJ2-2; TRBD2 agrees at 8 bases. Germline V gene lookup returns CDR1 SGHVS and CDR2 FNYEAQ. V trimming: 2 bases; J trimming: 0 bases; junction bases outside the gene matches: 2. This CDR3 has 16 amino acids. Here the CDR3 DNA reads TGTGCCAGCAGCTTACCCGGGGGGGCGAACACCGGGGAGCTGTTTTTT. It codes for CASSLPGGANTGELFF.

The chain links TRBV5-5 to TRBJ1-5, with 8 bases identical to TRBD1. Germline CDR1 reads SGHKS; CDR2 reads YYEKEE (reference sequence). Unmatched junction bases numbered 8, after V lost 5 bases and J lost 1 base. The CDR3 has 16 amino acids. The CDR3 DNA reads TGTGCCAGCAGGCCGACAGGGGAGGGGAGCAATCAGCCCCAGCATTTT. Translated, it gives CASRPTGEGSNQPQHF.

This clone was found once. The chain employs TRBV28 and TRBJ2-7, with 12 bases fitting TRBD2. CDR1 and CDR2 from the germline V gene are MDHEN and SYDVKM. With 2 bases clipped from V and 7 bases from J, the junction kept 9 bases outside the gene matches. The CDR3 contains 16 residues. The CDR3 loop is CASSLPGLAGRKEQYF. CDR3 in DNA: TGTGCCAGCAGTTTACCTGGACTAGCGGGACGTAAAGAGCAGTACTTC.

The V gene is TRBV28, the J gene TRBJ1-5; D not resolved. The CDR3 sequence is 16 residues long. Trimming stripped 2 bases from V and 1 base from J, with 12 bases between. Germline V gives CDR1 MDHEN, CDR2 SYDVKM. The CDR3 DNA reads as TGTGCCAGCAGTTTAATGGCAGGACTAAGCAATCAGCCCCAGCATTTT. As protein: CASSLMAGLSNQPQHF.

The chain recombines TRBV3-1 (or the pseudogene TRBV3-2) with TRBJ1-3; D may be TRBD1 (5 bases). V was clipped by 1 base and J by 4 bases, with 14 bases between them. Germline CDR1 is LGHDT and CDR2 is YNNKEL (reference sequence). The CDR3 is made up of 16 amino acids. CDR3: CASSQGAQVTGNTIYF. The CDR3 DNA is TGTGCCAGCAGCCAAGGGGCACAGGTTACGGGAAACACCATATATTTT.

The V gene is TRBV4-1, the J gene TRBJ2-1; 8 bases fit TRBD2. Trimming took 1 base from V and 7 from J; bases not matched to a gene: 12. The germline V gene encodes CDR1 MGHRA and CDR2 YSYEKL. The CDR3 is 17 residues long. CDR3 region: CASSQGPAGELVNEQFF. The DNA of the CDR3 is TGCGCCAGCAGCCAAGGCCCAGCGGGGGAACTGGTTAATGAGCAGTTCTTC.

The chain links TRBV3-1 (or the pseudogene TRBV3-2) to TRBJ1-3; D remains ambiguous. The CDR3 sequence is 14 residues long. V lost 0 bases and J 8 bases, leaving 11 bases between the germline ends. Germline V gives CDR1 LGHDT, CDR2 YNNKEL (reference sequence). The CDR3: CASSQDRFRDTIYF. The CDR3 DNA sequence: TGTGCCAGCAGCCAAGATCGATTTCGGGACACCATATATTTT.

This clone has only one observation. The rearrangement links TRBV7-9 to TRBJ2-2; 9 nucleotides match TRBD1. Germline assignment: CDR1 SEHNR and CDR2 FQNEAQ (reference sequence). The V segment lost 0 bases and the J segment 6 bases; nucleotides outside the gene matches: 8. This CDR3 region has 17 residues. CDR3 residues: CASSLAPGTGYPGELFF. DNA of the CDR3: TGTGCCAGCAGCTTAGCCCCCGGGACAGGGTATCCCGGGGAGCTGTTTTTT.

This CDR3 reads CAWSLGTGGSGNTIYF. CDR3 DNA sequence: TGTGCCTGGAGTCTCGGGACAGGTGGCTCTGGAAACACCATATATTTT. V is TRBV30 and J is TRBJ1-3, with 8 bases that match TRBD1. With 2 bases clipped from V and 0 bases from J, the junction kept 6 bases outside the gene matches. Germline assignment: CDR1 GTSNPN and CDR2 SVGIG (reference sequence). The CDR3 has 16 amino acids.

This clone was observed a few times. The rearrangement joins TRBV28 to TRBJ1-5; possible D gene TRBD1, 6 bases. CDR3 size: 16 residues. Trimming took 6 bases from V and 2 from J, leaving 17 bases between them. The germline V gene encodes CDR1 MDHEN and CDR2 SYDVKM. In DNA, the CDR3 is TGTGCCAGCAGACAACCGGGCCCAGGGGGCAATCAGCCCCAGCATTTT. Its protein product is CASRQPGPGGNQPQHF.

There are a few counts of this clone. The CDR3 DNA reads as TGTGCCAGCAGCCCACGTCAGGCTAACTATGGCTACACCTTC. Its translation is CASSPRQANYGYTF. The V and J genes are TRBV7-9 and TRBJ1-2; no clear D. The CDR3 loop spans 14 amino acids. Trimming removed 5 bases from V and 0 bases from J, with 10 bases in between. Germline V lookup: CDR1 SEHNR, CDR2 FQNEAQ (reference sequence).

In regard to this clone: Mismatch with germline at one junction end may stem from a read error. The chain carries TRBV9 and TRBJ1-1; perhaps TRBD1 as D (6 bases). CDR1 SGDLS and CDR2 YYNGEE come from the germline V gene. CDR3 size: 15 residues. The CDR3: CARSDREGGGAEAFF. For the CDR3, the DNA is TGTGCCCGCAGCGACCGGGAGGGGGGGGGAGCTGAAGCTTTCTTT.

The chain is built from TRBV28 and TRBJ1-5, with 7 bases fitting TRBD1. The V and J ends lost 5 bases and 1 base, in that order; junction bases with no gene match: 11. Looked up from germline, CDR1 is MDHEN and CDR2 is SYDVKM. The CDR3 is made up of 17 amino acids. Here the CDR3 DNA reads TGTGCCAGCAGTGAACCCGGGACAGACATGAGCAATCAGCCCCAGCATTTT. Its protein is CASSEPGTDMSNQPQHF.

This chain joins TRBV12-3 or TRBV12-4 and TRBJ1-5, with D hard to call. The V and J ends lost 7 bases and 0 bases respectively, with 7 bases between them. This CDR3 is built from 13 residues. The CDR3 nucleotides read TGTGCCAGCACGGTATATAGCAATCAGCCCCAGCATTTT. It codes for CASTVYSNQPQHF.

This clone was detected only a few times. V is TRBV19 and J is TRBJ1-4, with 9 bases aligning to TRBD1. Germline values: CDR1 LNHDA, CDR2 SQIVND (reference sequence). The CDR3 is 12 amino acids. With 6 bases clipped from V and 8 bases from J, the junction kept 1 base outside the gene matches. The CDR3 bases are TGTGCCAGTAGGGACAGGGGAGAAAAACTGTTTTTT. This translates into CASRDRGEKLFF.

The V call is TRBV12-3 or TRBV12-4, the J call TRBJ2-2; 10 positions match TRBD2. With 8 bases clipped from V and 6 bases from J, the junction kept 3 bases outside the gene matches. CDR3 size: 13 residues. CDR3: CASGLAGAGELFF. In DNA form, the CDR3 reads TGTGCCAGCGGTCTAGCGGGAGCCGGGGAGCTGTTTTTT.

J is TRBJ2-7 and V is TRBV2; no firm D call. The CDR3 contains 11 residues. With 4 bases removed from V and 5 bases from J, the gap between germline ends came to 6 bases. CDR1 and CDR2 (germline): SNHLY, FYNNEI. The CDR3 spells CASSVLHEQYF. CDR3 DNA sequence: TGTGCCAGCAGTGTTCTCCACGAGCAGTACTTC.

This chain joins TRBV11-2 and TRBJ2-2; 14 bases map to TRBD2. Germline lookup yields CDR1 SGHAT and CDR2 FQNNGV. The CDR3 loop spans 16 amino acids. The junction had 4 bases not matched to a gene; V was cut back by 5 bases and J by 5 bases. In DNA form, the CDR3 reads TGTGCCAGCAGCACGGGACTAGCGGGAGTGACCGGGGAGCTGTTTTTT. Protein product: CASSTGLAGVTGELFF.

The chain uses TRBV6-1 and TRBJ2-3; 8 nucleotides align to TRBD1. From germline, CDR1 is MNHNS and CDR2 SASEGT. The CDR3 loop spans 16 amino acids. V lost 4 bases to trimming and J lost 2 bases; unmatched junction nucleotides: 8. CDR3 sequence reads: CASSGNRDRFTDTQYF. The CDR3 nucleotides read TGTGCCAGCAGTGGGAACCGGGACAGGTTCACAGATACGCAGTATTTT.

The CDR3 DNA reads as TGTGCCAGTAGTATAGTGGGGACACCGAGATTTAGCAATCAGCCCCAGCATTTT. Its protein is CASSIVGTPRFSNQPQHF. The chain uses TRBV19 and TRBJ1-5; possibly TRBD1 for D (6 bases). CDR1 and CDR2 from the germline V gene are LNHDA and SQIVND (reference sequence). The CDR3 contains 18 residues. The V and J ends lost 1 base and 0 bases respectively, with 16 bases between them.

This chain links TRBV6-4 with TRBJ2-1; 8 bases line up with TRBD2. The germline CDR1 and CDR2 sequences are MRHNA and SNTAGT. CDR3 length: 15 residues. V was pared by 4 bases and J by 6 bases, with 8 bases of the junction left unmatched. CDR3 protein: CASSVSAGEGNEQFF. The CDR3 region has the DNA TGTGCCAGCAGTGTGTCAGCGGGAGAAGGCAATGAGCAGTTCTTC.

This clone appeared once. V gene TRBV11-2 combines with J gene TRBJ2-2; weak D call: TRBD1 (5 bases). Trimming removed 5 bases at V and 1 base at J, with 11 bases between. Germline CDR1 SGHAT, CDR2 FQNNGV. The CDR3 is made up of 15 amino acids. CDR3 residues: CASSPRTGNTGELFF. In DNA form, the CDR3 reads TGTGCCAGCAGCCCGAGAACAGGGAACACCGGGGAGCTGTTTTTT.

The rearrangement links TRBV6-5 to TRBJ1-3; weak D call: TRBD1 (5 bases). The CDR3 spans 15 residues. The V and J ends lost 6 bases and 0 bases respectively, with 12 bases between them. Per germline, CDR1 MNHEY and CDR2 SVGAGI. This CDR3 reads CASSSTGFSGNTIYF. As DNA, the CDR3 is TGTGCCAGCAGCTCAACAGGTTTCTCTGGAAACACCATATATTTT.

The rearrangement links TRBV7-9 to TRBJ2-1, with D hard to call. Germline assignment: CDR1 SEHNR and CDR2 FQNEAQ (reference sequence). Trimming cost V 7 bases and J 8 bases, with 9 bases left between them. The CDR3 length is 11 residues. CDR3 nucleotide sequence: TGTGCCAGCACTCCAGGTTATGAGCAGTTCTTC. This encodes CASTPGYEQFF.